This is a list of T cell receptor beta chains from one sample in a study of T cell repertoires and Cas9 in healthy adults. Profiled with immunoSEQ multiplex PCR; TCRdb holds only in-frame clones, not every one. The sample lists 20,000 to 25,000 clones; 91% were seen once. Sequenced sample: CD4+ effector T cells (CD127+, CD25-, CD137-, CD154-) from PBMCs; culture status not recorded. The receptor set was obtained from a human donor in good health. The CDR3 runs from the conserved cysteine through the conserved F or W. The D gene is left open where the match is weak. Clone size is shown for a subset of rows, as once, few, many or a class of expanded clone.

J gene,CDR3 length,V gene,clone size,D gene,CDR3 protein,CDR3 DNA
TRBJ2-1,12,TRBV5-1,NA,NA,CASSLVENEQFF,TGCGCCAGCAGCTTGGTTGAAAATGAGCAGTTCTTC
TRBJ1-5,14,TRBV5-6,NA,NA,CASSLRGSTQPQHF,TGTGCCAGCAGCTTAAGGGGTTCCACTCAGCCCCAGCATTTT
TRBJ1-3,15,TRBV5-6,NA,NA,CASTSLGESGNTIYF,TGTGCCAGCACCTCACTAGGAGAGAGTGGAAACACCATATATTTT
TRBJ2-2,14,TRBV5-4,NA,NA,CASSKNQGPGELFF,TGTGCCAGCAGCAAAAACCAGGGACCCGGGGAGCTGTTTTTT
TRBJ1-1,14,TRBV19,NA,NA,CASSIKSGGTEAFF,TGTGCCAGTAGTATTAAGTCGGGGGGCACTGAAGCTTTCTTT
TRBJ2-6,16,TRBV6-5,NA,NA,CASSYPGLKGANVLTF,TGTGCCAGCAGTTACCCGGGGCTCAAGGGGGCCAACGTCCTGACTTTC
TRBJ2-2,14,TRBV29-1,NA,TRBD2,CSVERGREAGELFF,TGCAGCGTTGAACGGGGGAGGGAGGCCGGGGAGCTGTTTTTT
TRBJ1-1,12,TRBV5-1,NA,NA,CASSLVNTEAFF,TGCGCCAGCAGCTTGGTGAACACTGAAGCTTTCTTT
TRBJ2-7,13,TRBV2,NA,NA,CASLSTRTPRGYF,TGTGCCAGCTTATCGACTAGGACTCCCCGAGGGTACTTC
TRBJ1-3,13,TRBV6-6,few,TRBD1,CASEGATGNTIYF,TGTGCCTCCGAGGGGGCGACTGGAAACACCATATATTTT
TRBJ1-2,17,TRBV7-8,NA,NA,CASSLLRRSQGSYGYTF,TGTGCCAGCAGCTTACTTCGAAGGTCCCAGGGTAGCTATGGCTACACCTTC
TRBJ2-3,15,TRBV30,NA,TRBD2,CAWVGGAGSTDTQYF,TGTGCCTGGGTGGGGGGAGCGGGGAGCACAGATACGCAGTATTTT
TRBJ1-2,13,TRBV19,NA,TRBD1,CASSPGQHYGYTF,TGTGCCAGTAGCCCGGGACAGCACTATGGCTACACCTTC
TRBJ2-7,13,TRBV6-1,once,NA,CASSGGGGLEQYF,TGTGCCAGCAGTGGAGGGGGAGGGTTGGAGCAGTACTTC
TRBJ2-5,15,TRBV2,NA,TRBD1,CARQGQGAPGETQYF,TGTGCCAGGCAGGGGCAGGGGGCCCCTGGGGAGACCCAGTACTTC
TRBJ1-1,15,TRBV19,few,NA,CASSSLTVKNTEAFF,TGTGCCAGTAGTAGCCTGACAGTAAAGAACACTGAAGCTTTCTTT
TRBJ1-5,13,TRBV2,NA,NA,CASRGTGVKPQHF,TGTGCCAGCAGGGGGACCGGGGTTAAGCCCCAGCATTTT
TRBJ1-1,14,TRBV7-9,NA,NA,CASSLSISNTEAFF,TGTGCCAGCAGCTTAAGCATTTCGAACACTGAAGCTTTCTTT
TRBJ2-3,16,TRBV29-1,once,NA,CSVEDRYRYSTDTQYF,TGCAGCGTTGAAGATCGTTACAGGTACAGCACAGATACGCAGTATTTT
TRBJ2-2,15,TRBV28,NA,TRBD1,CASYRGTGDTGELFF,TGTGCCAGCTACCGTGGGACAGGAGACACCGGGGAGCTGTTTTTT
TRBJ1-1,12,TRBV5-5,NA,NA,CASSPSHTEAFF,TGTGCCAGCAGCCCTAGCCACACTGAAGCTTTCTTT
TRBJ2-7,15,TRBV7-2,NA,NA,CASSLPGTYSYEQYF,TGTGCCAGCAGCCTTCCTGGGACGTATTCCTACGAGCAGTACTTC
TRBJ1-6,13,TRBV7-9,NA,NA,CASSLGAGSPLHF,TGTGCCAGCAGCTTAGGAGCAGGTTCACCCCTCCACTTT
TRBJ1-3,15,TRBV7-2,NA,NA,CASSLTQGTGNTIYF,TGTGCCAGCAGCTTGACACAGGGAACTGGAAACACCATATATTTT
TRBJ2-1,16,TRBV7-9,NA,NA,CASSLGRAVWDNEQFF,TGTGCCAGCAGCTTAGGTAGGGCGGTTTGGGACAATGAGCAGTTCTTC
TRBJ1-5,15,TRBV27,NA,NA,CASSPDTLTHQPQHF,TGTGCCAGCAGTCCGGACACTTTAACCCATCAGCCCCAGCATTTT
TRBJ1-2,11,TRBV7-2,NA,NA,CASSFDYGYTF,TGTGCCAGCAGCTTCGACTATGGCTACACCTTC
TRBJ1-3,15,TRBV7-9,once,NA,CASSLGESAGNTIYF,TGTGCCAGCAGCTTAGGGGAGAGCGCTGGAAACACCATATATTTT
TRBJ1-4,15,TRBV28,NA,NA,CASSSGLTNNEKLFF,TGTGCCAGCAGCTCCGGACTCACTAATAATGAAAAACTGTTTTTT
TRBJ2-7,12,TRBV6-1,once,TRBD2,CASIGGGLEQYF,TGTGCCAGCATCGGGGGGGGGCTCGAGCAGTACTTC
TRBJ2-7,16,TRBV4-2,NA,TRBD1,CASSQDPGQGFQEQYF,TGTGCCAGCAGCCAGGACCCGGGACAGGGATTTCAGGAGCAGTACTTC
TRBJ1-5,13,TRBV6-5,NA,NA,CASSRQGNQPQHF,TGTGCCAGCAGTAGACAGGGCAATCAGCCCCAGCATTTT
TRBJ2-1,16,TRBV11-3,NA,TRBD2,CASSLDNSGTANEQFF,TGTGCCAGCAGCTTAGATAATAGCGGGACTGCAAATGAGCAGTTCTTC
TRBJ1-4,14,TRBV30,NA,NA,CAWSLEVTSEKLFF,TGTGCCTGGAGCCTCGAGGTGACGTCTGAAAAACTGTTTTTT
TRBJ1-2,13,TRBV2,NA,NA,CANPPGTRYGYTF,TGTGCCAACCCCCCCGGGACAAGATATGGCTACACCTTC
TRBJ1-5,12,TRBV19,few,NA,CASQSSNQPQHF,TGTGCCAGCCAAAGTAGCAATCAGCCCCAGCATTTT
TRBJ2-7,16,TRBV27,NA,TRBD2,CASKILAGGPYNEQYF,TGTGCCAGCAAAATACTAGCGGGAGGGCCTTACAACGAGCAGTACTTC
TRBJ2-2,19,TRBV4-1,NA,TRBD2,CASSQDPRLAGRNTGELFF,TGCGCCAGCAGCCAAGATCCCCGACTAGCGGGAAGGAACACCGGGGAGCTGTTTTTT
TRBJ2-3,17,TRBV13,NA,NA,CASSHSRGAGSTDTQYF,TGTGCCAGCAGCCATAGTCGTGGGGCGGGGAGCACAGATACGCAGTATTTT
TRBJ2-6,14,TRBV10-3,NA,NA,CAISEPRAANVLTF,TGTGCCATCAGTGAGCCGCGGGCTGCCAACGTCCTGACTTTC
TRBJ2-7,12,TRBV6-5,NA,NA,CASDRGSYEQYF,TGTGCCTCAGACCGGGGGTCCTACGAGCAGTACTTC